This record looks at one TCR beta chain sequence and its context. Its antigen remains unidentified. V lost 5 bases and J lost 0; bases outside the gene matches: 1. The germline V gene has CDR1 SQVTM and CDR2 ANQGSEA. The CDR3 totals 15 residues. These data belong to a study of cytomegalovirus exposure and HLA in healthy donors. Regarding the study as a whole: Most sequenced TCRs were rare (though some public TCRs occurred in many donors).

Assay: immunoSEQ multiplex PCR; the TCRdb copy retains only in-frame clones and omits some. The sample has tens of thousands of clones, approximately 90% seen once. The specimen was PBMCs. The origin of this receptor is a man aged 18 to 30 in good health and CMV-seronegative. The V call is TRBV29-1, the J call TRBJ2-1; the match to TRBD2 covers 13 bases. CDR3 sequence: CSVRTSGSSYNEQFF. The CDR3 coding sequence is TGCAGCGTTCGGACTAGCGGGAGCTCCTACAATGAGCAGTTCTTC.